This paragraph reports one T cell receptor beta chain. The antigen is undetermined. The data were obtained in a study of OX40 agonist ivuxolimab in advanced cancers. Study at large: Three partial responders included one hepatocellular carcinoma patient and two cutaneous melanoma patients. Overall study results and limits: Clonal expansion was among the lowest in partial responders at 0.1-3.0 mg/kg, especially CD8+.

The germline V gene has CDR1 ENHRY and CDR2 SYGVKD. Germline trimming cut 6 bases from V and 2 bases from J; bases unmatched to any gene: 11. The CDR3 loop spans 16 amino acids. Repertoires were generated with immunoSEQ multiplex PCR, while TCRdb's copy carries only in-frame clones and drops some. Found here are about 95,000 clones, around 90% of them singletons; the top ten hold roughly 2.6%. The source was CD4+ or CD8+ T cells sorted from blood, collected in a trial of the OX40 agonist ivuxolimab. This receptor was identified in an adult with an advanced solid tumor such as melanoma, head and neck, liver or kidney cancer. This chain joins TRBV10-3 and TRBJ1-1; 8 positions match TRBD1. CDR3 loop: CAIRAGQVMGNTEAFF. For the CDR3, the DNA is TGTGCCATCAGAGCGGGACAGGTTATGGGAAACACTGAAGCTTTCTTT.